The rows below give T cell receptor beta chains drawn from one sample of a study of human T cells and chemical hapten exposure. Via MiXCR, TCRdb re-called the RACE reads, giving one row per CDR3 protein. The table shows 65,000 to 70,000 distinct CDR3 sequences, with over 9.5% occurring only once. Here the sequenced sample was whole blood, taken in connection with sensitization to the hapten diphenylcyclopropenone (DPC). The receptors shown here come from a woman between 45 and 60 years old with alopecia areata. Some clones in this sample may be carry-over from other donors' samples. Each CDR3 is given with its conserved first and last residue. The D gene is left open where the match is weak. The size field is filled for only some rows; it gives once, few, many or a size class.

DNA | CDR3 | size | length | V | D | J
TGTGCCAGCAGCTCCCCCCCCCTCGGAGAGACCCAGTACTTC | CASSSPPLGETQYF | few | 14 | TRBV7-2 | . | TRBJ2-5
TGCAGCGCCACGCCGGGACAAACCTACGAGCAGTACTTC | CSATPGQTYEQYF | many | 13 | TRBV29-1 | . | TRBJ2-7
TGCAGTGCGGCCGAGGGGGGCCGCTTCTCTGGAAACACCATATATTTT | CSAAEGGRFSGNTIYF | . | 16 | TRBV20-1 | . | TRBJ1-3
TGTGCTAGCAGCGCCTGGGACAGCCAAGAGACCCAGTACTTC | CASSAWDSQETQYF | many | 14 | TRBV7-7 | TRBD1 | TRBJ2-5
TGTGCCAGCAGCTCCTGGGACAGGGGGAACTATGGCTACACCTTC | CASSSWDRGNYGYTF | many | 15 | TRBV7-9 | TRBD1 | TRBJ1-2
TGTGCCAGCAGCTTTACTTGGCAGGGGCATGGCTACACCTTC | CASSFTWQGHGYTF | many | 14 | TRBV7-2 | . | TRBJ1-2
TGTGCCAGCAGTTTCCGGACAGGGAGCGGAGAGACCCAGTACTTC | CASSFRTGSGETQYF | . | 15 | TRBV12-3/TRBV12-4 | TRBD1 | TRBJ2-5
TGTGCCAGCAGCCCTGCAGGGGCGAGGGAGCAGTACTTC | CASSPAGAREQYF | . | 13 | TRBV3-1 | . | TRBJ2-7
TGTGCCAGCACAAAGGACCTAGCCAAAAACATTCAGTACTTC | CASTKDLAKNIQYF | many | 14 | TRBV6-2/TRBV6-3 | . | TRBJ2-4
TGTGCCAGCAGCTCAGAGTGGTGGGGAGAGTCCTATAATTCACCCCTCCACTTT | CASSSEWWGESYNSPLHF | many | 18 | TRBV7-3 | . | TRBJ1-6
TGTGCCAGCAGTGAATATCGGCCCGACACTGAAGCTTTCTTT | CASSEYRPDTEAFF | . | 14 | TRBV6-1 | . | TRBJ1-1
TGTGCCAGCAGCCCGCAGGGCGCGGGATATAATTCACCCCTCCACTTT | CASSPQGAGYNSPLHF | many | 16 | TRBV7-2 | . | TRBJ1-6
TGTGCCACCAGCAGCCAGGACAGGGGACGAAACTACGAGCAGTACTTC | CATSSQDRGRNYEQYF | many | 16 | TRBV15 | TRBD1 | TRBJ2-7
TGTGCCAGCTCACCACCGAGTGGGGTCAATGAGCAGTTCTTC | CASSPPSGVNEQFF | few | 14 | TRBV18 | . | TRBJ2-1
TGCAGTGCTAGGGGGACCGAATTTAAAAAGGGCTCCTACAATGAGCAGTTCTTC | CSARGTEFKKGSYNEQFF | . | 18 | TRBV20-1 | . | TRBJ2-1
TGTGCCAGCAGCGTAGTGGGCAGGGACACTGAAGCTTTCTTT | CASSVVGRDTEAFF | . | 14 | TRBV9 | . | TRBJ1-1
TGTGCCTGGAGGCCTCTGAACACCGGGGAGCTGTTTTTT | CAWRPLNTGELFF | . | 13 | TRBV30 | . | TRBJ2-2
TGTGCCAGCAGTTACCCCGGCACGGTCGGTGATGGCTACACCTTC | CASSYPGTVGDGYTF | . | 15 | TRBV6-2/TRBV6-3 | . | TRBJ1-2
TGTGCCAGCAGATCGCCGGGAAGCGTCTATGGCTACACCTTC | CASRSPGSVYGYTF | many | 14 | TRBV6-2/TRBV6-3 | . | TRBJ1-2
TGTGCCAGCAGCCAAGACAGGGGAGTTACAGATACGCAGTATTTT | CASSQDRGVTDTQYF | few | 15 | TRBV28 | TRBD1 | TRBJ2-3
TGTGCCAGCAGTGCCCGTGGGGCGGACACCTTC | CASSARGADTF | many | 11 | TRBV12-3/TRBV12-4 | . | TRBJ1-2
TGTGCCAGCAGCCAGAGCACAGATACGCAGTATTTT | CASSQSTDTQYF | many | 12 | TRBV7-2 | . | TRBJ2-3
TGTGCCAGCAGAGAGCAACAGGGGGTGACCACTGAAGCTTTCTTT | CASREQQGVTTEAFF | many | 15 | TRBV6-1 | TRBD1 | TRBJ1-1
TGTGCCTGGAGTCGGCGGCAGACCAATTCACCCCTCCACTTT | CAWSRRQTNSPLHF | few | 14 | TRBV30 | . | TRBJ1-6
TGTGCCAGCAGGATCGCCGGGACCCCCACAGATACGCAGTATTTT | CASRIAGTPTDTQYF | few | 15 | TRBV6-2/TRBV6-3 | . | TRBJ2-3
TGCGCCAGCCGACAGGGAGGGACGGGTGAGCAGTTCTTC | CASRQGGTGEQFF | few | 13 | TRBV10-2 | . | TRBJ2-1
TGCAGTGCCAGACTAGCGGAGAGCTCCTACGAGCAGTACTTC | CSARLAESSYEQYF | many | 14 | TRBV20-1 | TRBD2 | TRBJ2-7
TGTGCCAGCAGCTCCTGGGGACAGGGGGCAACTGGAAACACCATATATTTT | CASSSWGQGATGNTIYF | . | 17 | TRBV7-2 | TRBD1 | TRBJ1-3
TGTGCCAGCAGCCCCCGAGGGGGGTTTAGCAATCAGCCCCAGCATTTT | CASSPRGGFSNQPQHF | . | 16 | TRBV5-5 | . | TRBJ1-5
TGTGCCAGCAGTGGCCACTCCTCGCCCTCCTCTGGAAACACCATATATTTT | CASSGHSSPSSGNTIYF | many | 17 | TRBV6-5 | . | TRBJ1-3
TGTGCCAGCACCCCCTCGGGATCCCGGCGAGGCAATGAGCAGTTCTTC | CASTPSGSRRGNEQFF | few | 16 | TRBV14 | . | TRBJ2-1
TGTGCCAGCAGCTTGTCTCCTGGGGCCGTAGATACGCAGTATTTT | CASSLSPGAVDTQYF | few | 15 | TRBV7-2 | . | TRBJ2-3
TGTGCCAGCAGCCGCCTCAGCTTAAACACTGAAGCTTTCTTT | CASSRLSLNTEAFF | . | 14 | TRBV6-2/TRBV6-3 | . | TRBJ1-1
TGTGCCAGCAGCCAACACAGGACAACTAACTATGGCTACACCTTC | CASSQHRTTNYGYTF | many | 15 | TRBV3-1 | . | TRBJ1-2
TGTGCCAGCAGCTTGAGGGCCACCGTTCCCGAGCAGTACTTC | CASSLRATVPEQYF | . | 14 | TRBV5-6 | . | TRBJ2-7
TGTGCCAGCTCATTCCGTAATCAGCCCCAGCATTTT | CASSFRNQPQHF | . | 12 | TRBV18 | . | TRBJ1-5
TGTGCCAGCAGACTCTACCTAAGGGGGACCACCGGGGAGCTGTTTTTT | CASRLYLRGTTGELFF | few | 16 | TRBV28 | . | TRBJ2-2
TGTGCCAGCAGCCCCGTTTGGAGCTCTGGGGCCAACGTCCTGACTTTC | CASSPVWSSGANVLTF | . | 16 | TRBV11-3 | . | TRBJ2-6
TGTGCCAGCAGCTTGCTGGTAGCGGGTGAGCAGTTCTTC | CASSLLVAGEQFF | . | 13 | TRBV7-2 | TRBD2 | TRBJ2-1
TGTGCCAGCAGCCCGGGGGGGGCAACTAATGAAAAACTGTTTTTT | CASSPGGATNEKLFF | few | 15 | TRBV28 | . | TRBJ1-4
TGTGCCAGCAGTCCCCAACCCCTGGACAGTGAAGCTTTCTTT | CASSPQPLDSEAFF | few | 14 | TRBV12-3/TRBV12-4 | . | TRBJ1-1
TGTGCCAGCAGTGTGTGGTCGAACACTGAAGCTTTCTTT | CASSVWSNTEAFF | . | 13 | TRBV2 | . | TRBJ1-1
TGTGCCAGCAGCATCGGGACTACCGGGGAGCTGTTTTTT | CASSIGTTGELFF | many | 13 | TRBV7-6 | . | TRBJ2-2
TGCGCCAGCAGCTTGGGCGGTATGGGGGAAAAACTGTTTTTT | CASSLGGMGEKLFF | few | 14 | TRBV5-1 | . | TRBJ1-4
TGTGCCAGCAGCTTCCTTGGGGGGCGCGGGTACGAGCAGTACTTC | CASSFLGGRGYEQYF | many | 15 | TRBV11-2 | . | TRBJ2-7
TGTGCCAGCAGCTTAATTACTAGCGGGGGCGGCGAGCAGTACTTC | CASSLITSGGGEQYF | few | 15 | TRBV7-2 | TRBD2 | TRBJ2-7